Described below is a single T cell receptor beta chain sequence and its context. The sample originates from a study of shared T cell receptors in the human thymus. Clones were sequenced by immunoSEQ multiplex PCR, and TCRdb holds only the in-frame ones, with some missing. The data show 540,000 or so clones, 75% to 80% seen once. The V and J ends lost 1 base and 4 bases respectively, with 14 bases between them. Per the germline V gene, CDR1 is MGHRA and CDR2 is YSYEKL. This CDR3 region has 15 residues. These data are also associated with another study on human thymus T cells.

This rearrangement joins TRBV4-1 to TRBJ2-7; D is uncertain. Sequencing used thymocytes. This clonotype originated in a boy less than two years old with a congenital heart defect. In DNA, the CDR3 is TGCGCCAGCAGCCAAGCGGCGGATCATAATTACGAGCAGTACTTC. Translated: CASSQAADHNYEQYF.